This TCR beta chain was documented in a study of blood T cell repertoires in COVID-19. Enrolled through a virtual design, the participants were between about 18 and 89 years of age and came from some 25 US areas. Assignment of participants to cohorts was predicated upon participant-reported clinical history. The recovered donors of Cohort 3 showed two negative PCRs, clearance, or symptom resolution. This CDR3 region has 13 residues. Trimming left V 5 bases short and J 3 bases short, with 8 bases between. Sequencing was performed with immunoSEQ multiplex PCR; in TCRdb, only in-frame clones are kept and a portion is missing. The table lists 250,000 to 400,000 clones, over 85% of them singletons. In the case of this clone: Other DNA sequences in this sample translate to the same CDR3.

The V call is TRBV12-3 or TRBV12-4, the J call TRBJ1-5, with D perhaps TRBD1 (5 bases). This TCR was sampled from a man between 60 and 75 years old who had recovered from COVID-19. Material for sequencing was PBMCs or T cells enriched from blood (not recorded which). The CDR3 coding sequence is TGTGCCAGCAGTAGACAGACCAATCAGCCCCAGCATTTT. Its protein product is CASSRQTNQPQHF.